One and the same sample provided the 14 T cell receptor beta chains below, sequenced in a study of cytomegalovirus exposure and HLA in healthy donors. The primer mix had 60 Vbeta and 13 Jbeta primers. Using immunoSEQ multiplex PCR, the repertoire was profiled, and TCRdb retains in-frame clones only, with some absent. The table records 110,000 or so clones, about 79% of them present only once. The sequenced sample consisted of PBMCs. These receptor sequences come from a woman between 18 and 30 years old in good health and CMV-seronegative.

The chain uses TRBV9 and TRBJ1-4; TRBD1 matches 8 bases. Trimming removed 4 bases from V and 15 bases from J; junction bases left unmatched: 14. The length of the CDR3 is 14 residues. CDR1 is SGDLS and CDR2 is YYNGEE in the germline V gene. This chain's CDR3 is CASSPSSNRGVVFF. For the CDR3, the DNA is TGTGCCAGCAGCCCCTCCTCCAACAGGGGGGTGGTGTTTTTT. The full variable domain, its missing parts supplied by reference TRBV9 and TRBJ1-4, is DSGVTQTPKHLITATGQRVTLRCSPRSGDLSVYWYQQSLDQGLQFLIQYYNGEERAKGNILERFSAQQFPDLHSELNLSSLELGDSALYFCASSPSSNRGVVFFGSGTQLSVL.

The chain recombines TRBV14 with TRBJ1-4, with 7 bases aligning to TRBD1. The ends lost 4 bases at V and 8 bases at J; junction bases unmatched: 13. The length of the CDR3 is 16 residues. The germline gives CDR1 SGHDN, CDR2 FVKESK. CDR3 in DNA: TGTGCCAGCAGCCCCGGGGGCGACAGGGTGGCGGAAAAACTGTTTTTT. Its translation is CASSPGGDRVAEKLFF. The variable domain in full, completed from reference TRBV14 and TRBJ1-4, reads EAGVTQFPSHSVIEKGQTVTLRCDPISGHDNLYWYRRVMGKEIKFLLHFVKESKQDESGMPNNRFLAERTGGTYSTLKVQPAELEDSGVYFCASSPGGDRVAEKLFFGSGTQLSVL.

A word on this clone: Within the sample, other DNA sequences also encode this same CDR3. The chain uses TRBV5-6 and TRBJ1-2; 7 bases align to TRBD1. Germline V gives CDR1 SGHDT, CDR2 YYEEEE. Trimming at V came to 4 bases and at J to 2 bases, leaving 5 bases not matched to a gene. CDR3 size: 14 residues. This CDR3 reads CASSPGTANYGYTF. DNA for the CDR3: TGTGCCAGCAGCCCGGGGACAGCAAACTATGGCTACACCTTC.

The genes are TRBV15 and TRBJ2-3; possibly TRBD2 for D (5 bases). V lost 0 bases and J lost 0, with 10 bases in between. The CDR3 contains 16 residues. Germline-derived CDR1 and CDR2 are LNHNV and YYDKDF (reference sequence). The CDR3 spells CATSRERPGSTDTQYF. In DNA form, the CDR3 reads TGTGCCACCAGCAGAGAGCGTCCGGGGAGCACAGATACGCAGTATTTT.

The rearrangement uses TRBV5-8 and TRBJ1-1; 7 bases map to TRBD1. The CDR3 is made up of 15 amino acids. The germline V gene encodes CDR1 SGHTS and CDR2 YDEGEE. With V trimmed by 3 bases and J by 3 bases, 8 bases remained unmatched. The CDR3 protein is CASSWRQGRDTEAFF. For the CDR3, the DNA is TGTGCCAGCAGCTGGAGACAGGGTAGGGACACTGAAGCTTTCTTT.

V is TRBV7-2 and J is TRBJ1-1; TRBD1 matches at 9 bases. Germline V lookup: CDR1 SGHTA, CDR2 FQGNSA. CDR3 size: 15 residues. Losses at the gene ends were 5 bases for V and 1 base for J; bases not matched to a gene: 5. The CDR3 sequence: CASSRTGGPNTEAFF. The CDR3 nucleotides read TGTGCCAGCAGCCGTACAGGGGGCCCGAACACTGAAGCTTTCTTT.

The table lists this clone with a count of one. This chain connects TRBV19 to TRBJ1-1; tentatively, D is TRBD1 (5 bases). CDR1 is LNHDA, CDR2 SQIVND, per germline (reference sequence). The germline V and J ends were trimmed by 9 bases and 7 bases, with 15 bases remaining between them. This CDR3 comprises 12 residues. The CDR3, as DNA: TGTGCCAGCCTGGACGGGGGGTATGAAGCTTTCTTT. Its translation is CASLDGGYEAFF.

J is TRBJ1-2 and V is TRBV6-1; D uncertain. Germline assignment: CDR1 MNHNS and CDR2 SASEGT. V was cut by 7 bases and J by 0 bases, with 12 bases left in between. The CDR3 spans 14 residues. CDR3 protein: CASIKTEPNYGYTF. Written as DNA, the CDR3 is TGTGCCAGCATTAAGACGGAGCCTAACTATGGCTACACCTTC.

The J gene is TRBJ2-7, the V gene TRBV6-5; a possible D gene is TRBD1 (5 bases). V dropped 5 bases and J dropped 0 bases, with 11 bases sitting between them. Germline CDR1 and CDR2: MNHEY and SVGAGI. The CDR3 length is 14 residues. The CDR3 here is CASSDDRSSYEQYF. Written as DNA, the CDR3 is TGTGCCAGCAGTGATGACAGAAGCTCCTACGAGCAGTACTTC.

The chain recombines TRBV7-9 with TRBJ2-3; 7 nucleotides agree with TRBD1. The CDR3 length is 15 residues. Germline assignment: CDR1 SEHNR and CDR2 FQNEAQ (reference sequence). V lost 5 bases, J lost 3 bases, and 8 bases stayed unmatched. CDR3 DNA sequence: TGTGCCAGCAGCCACTTCCGACAGGGAACAGATACGCAGTATTTT. Translated: CASSHFRQGTDTQYF.

The chain recombines TRBV10-1 with TRBJ1-2, with D unclear. V was cut by 4 bases and J by 1 base, with 7 bases left in between. The CDR3 spans 13 residues. CDR1 WNHNN and CDR2 SYGVQD come from the germline V gene (reference sequence). The CDR3 sequence is CASSATINYGYTF. CDR3 bases: TGCGCCAGCAGTGCGACTATTAACTATGGCTACACCTTC.

This clone occurred a few times. This chain uses TRBV7-2 with TRBJ2-3; D not certain. The V gene lost 1 base and the J gene lost 3 bases, with 8 bases spanning the gap. Looked up from germline, CDR1 is SGHTA and CDR2 is FQGNSA. There are 14 residues in the CDR3. The CDR3 DNA reads as TGTGCCAGCAGCTTAGGTAAACTAACAGATACGCAGTATTTT. Its protein is CASSLGKLTDTQYF.

This chain uses TRBV29-1 with TRBJ2-1; 12 bases map to TRBD2. Germline assignment: CDR1 SQVTM and CDR2 ANQGSEA. V shed 4 bases and J 5 bases; nucleotides not matched to a gene: 0. The CDR3 has 13 residues. The CDR3 DNA sequence: TGCAGCGTTGGACTAGCGGGAGACAATGAGCAGTTCTTC. This gives the protein CSVGLAGDNEQFF.

This clone was recorded once. The rearrangement uses TRBV7-2 and TRBJ1-6, with 8 bases aligning to TRBD1. The CDR3 totals 14 residues. The germline V gene has CDR1 SGHTA and CDR2 FQGNSA. Trimming cost V 6 bases and J 6 bases; bases outside gene matches: 4. The CDR3 DNA reads TGTGCCAGCAGTCCGGACAGGGCTAATTCACCCCTCCACTTT. Protein: CASSPDRANSPLHF.